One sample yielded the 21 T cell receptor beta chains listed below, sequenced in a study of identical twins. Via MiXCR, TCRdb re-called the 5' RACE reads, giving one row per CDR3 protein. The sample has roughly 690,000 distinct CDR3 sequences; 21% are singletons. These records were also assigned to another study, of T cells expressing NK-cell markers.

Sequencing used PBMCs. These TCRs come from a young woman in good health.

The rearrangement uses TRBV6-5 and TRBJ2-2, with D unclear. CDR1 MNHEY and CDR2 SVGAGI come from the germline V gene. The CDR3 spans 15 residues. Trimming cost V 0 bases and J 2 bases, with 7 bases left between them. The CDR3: CASSYSLPNTGELFF. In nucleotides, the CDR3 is TGTGCCAGCAGTTACTCGTTGCCAAACACCGGGGAGCTGTTTTTT.

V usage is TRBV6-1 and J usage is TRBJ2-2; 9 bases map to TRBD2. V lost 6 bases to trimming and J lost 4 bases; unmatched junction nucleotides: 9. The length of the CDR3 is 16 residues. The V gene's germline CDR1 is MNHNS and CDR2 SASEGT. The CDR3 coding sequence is TGTGCCAGCAGCCGAAAGAGCGGGAGGACCACCGGGGAGCTGTTTTTT. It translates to CASSRKSGRTTGELFF.

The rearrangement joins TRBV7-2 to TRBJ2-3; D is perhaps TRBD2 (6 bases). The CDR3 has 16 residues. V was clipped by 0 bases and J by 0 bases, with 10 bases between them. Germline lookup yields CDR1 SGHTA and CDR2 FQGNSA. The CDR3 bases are TGTGCCAGCAGCTTAGCGCCGGCGGGGAGCACAGATACGCAGTATTTT. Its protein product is CASSLAPAGSTDTQYF.

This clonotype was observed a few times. CDR3 residues: CASSGGRLSGTPNEQFF. CDR3 DNA: TGTGCCAGCAGTGGGGGGCGTCTTAGCGGGACACCCAATGAGCAGTTCTTC. The chain uses TRBV12-3 or TRBV12-4 and TRBJ2-1, with TRBD2 matching over 8 bases. The V and J ends lost 5 bases and 6 bases, in that order; junction bases with no gene match: 15. The CDR3 loop spans 17 amino acids.

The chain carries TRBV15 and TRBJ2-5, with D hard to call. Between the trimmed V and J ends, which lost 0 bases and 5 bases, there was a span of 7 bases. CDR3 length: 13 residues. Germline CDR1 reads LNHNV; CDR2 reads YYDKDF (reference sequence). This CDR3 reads CATSRDQDETQYF. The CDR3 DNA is TGTGCCACCAGCAGAGATCAGGATGAGACCCAGTACTTC.

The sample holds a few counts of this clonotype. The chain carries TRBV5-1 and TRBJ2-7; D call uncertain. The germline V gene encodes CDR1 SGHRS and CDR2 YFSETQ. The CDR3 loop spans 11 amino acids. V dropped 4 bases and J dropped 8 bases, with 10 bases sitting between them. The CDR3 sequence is CASSVDTKQYF. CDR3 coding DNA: TGCGCCAGCAGCGTAGATACGAAGCAGTACTTC. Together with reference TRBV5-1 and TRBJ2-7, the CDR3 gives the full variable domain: KAGVTQTPRYLIKTRGQQVTLSCSPISGHRSVSWYQQTPGQGLQFLFEYFSETQRNKGNFPGRFSGRQFSNSRSEMNVSTLELGDSALYLCASSVDTKQYFGPGTRLTVT.

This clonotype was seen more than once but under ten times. DNA of the CDR3: TGTGCCAGCAGTCGACTAGCGGGACTGATTAGCACAGATACGCAGTATTTT. Amino acid sequence: CASSRLAGLISTDTQYF. The V and J genes are TRBV6-2 or TRBV6-3 and TRBJ2-3, with TRBD2 matching over 11 bases. The V and J ends lost 5 bases and 0 bases, in that order; junction bases with no gene match: 7. From germline, CDR1 is MNHEY and CDR2 SVGEGT. CDR3 size: 17 residues.

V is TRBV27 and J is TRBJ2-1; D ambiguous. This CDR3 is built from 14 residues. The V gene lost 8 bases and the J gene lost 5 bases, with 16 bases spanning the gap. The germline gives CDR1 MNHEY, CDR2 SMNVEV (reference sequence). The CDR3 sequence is CASRASYGNNEQFF. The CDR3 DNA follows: TGTGCCAGCCGAGCCTCTTATGGGAACAATGAGCAGTTCTTC.

In nucleotides, the CDR3 is TGTGCCAGCAGACTCCCGGGACTAGCGGGTGGTGGCACAGATACGCAGTATTTT. Translation gives CASRLPGLAGGGTDTQYF. This sequence joins TRBV6-1 and TRBJ2-3; 12 nucleotides align to TRBD2. CDR1 and CDR2 (germline): MNHNS, SASEGT. V dropped 6 bases and J dropped 1; count of bases not matched to a gene: 11. The CDR3 sequence is 18 residues long.

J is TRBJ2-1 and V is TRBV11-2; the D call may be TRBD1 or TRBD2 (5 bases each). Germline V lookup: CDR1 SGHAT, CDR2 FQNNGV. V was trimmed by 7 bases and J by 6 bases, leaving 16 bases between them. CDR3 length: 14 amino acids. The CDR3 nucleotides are TGTGCCAGCACCATAAGTGGGGGAACCAATGAGCAGTTCTTC. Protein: CASTISGGTNEQFF.

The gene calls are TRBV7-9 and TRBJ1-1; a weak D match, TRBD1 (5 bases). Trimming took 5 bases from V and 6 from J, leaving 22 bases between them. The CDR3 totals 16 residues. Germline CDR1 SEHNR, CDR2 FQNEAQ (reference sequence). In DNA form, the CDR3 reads TGTGCCAGCAGCATGTTTAGCGGGGCGCAAAGTCCTGAAGCTTTCTTT. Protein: CASSMFSGAQSPEAFF.

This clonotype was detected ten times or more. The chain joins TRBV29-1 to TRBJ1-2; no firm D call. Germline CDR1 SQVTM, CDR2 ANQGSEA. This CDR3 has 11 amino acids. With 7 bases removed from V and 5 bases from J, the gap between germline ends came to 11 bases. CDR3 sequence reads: CSAPEGYGYTF. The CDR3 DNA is TGCAGCGCCCCGGAAGGGTATGGCTACACCTTC.

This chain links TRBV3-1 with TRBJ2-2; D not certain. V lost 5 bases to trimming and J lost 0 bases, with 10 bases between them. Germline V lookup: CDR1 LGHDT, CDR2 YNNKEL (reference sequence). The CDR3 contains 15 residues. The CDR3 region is CASSFLTTNTGELFF. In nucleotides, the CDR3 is TGTGCCAGCAGCTTCCTTACAACGAACACCGGGGAGCTGTTTTTT.

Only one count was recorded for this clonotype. The CDR3 sequence: CASSAQGEGSGFF. Written as DNA, the CDR3 is TGTGCCAGCAGCGCACAGGGGGAGGGTTCTGGGTTCTTC. The chain recombines TRBV9 with TRBJ2-1; possible D gene TRBD1, 8 bases. V lost 3 bases, J lost 15 bases, and 19 bases lay in between. The CDR3 has 13 amino acids. Germline CDR1 is SGDLS and CDR2 is YYNGEE.

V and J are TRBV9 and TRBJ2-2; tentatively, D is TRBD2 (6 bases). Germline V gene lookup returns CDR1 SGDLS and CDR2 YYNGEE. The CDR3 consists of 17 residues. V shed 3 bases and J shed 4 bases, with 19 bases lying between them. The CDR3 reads CASSDHRDSQTTGELFF. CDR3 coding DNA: TGTGCCAGCAGCGACCACCGGGACTCACAAACCACCGGGGAGCTGTTTTTT.

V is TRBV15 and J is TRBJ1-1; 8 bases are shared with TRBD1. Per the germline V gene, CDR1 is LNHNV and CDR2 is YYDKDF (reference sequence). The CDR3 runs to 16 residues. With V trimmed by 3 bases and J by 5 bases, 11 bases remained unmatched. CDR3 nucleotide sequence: TGTGCCACCAGCAGTGCCGGGACAGGAGTTGGGACTGAAGCTTTCTTT. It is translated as CATSSAGTGVGTEAFF. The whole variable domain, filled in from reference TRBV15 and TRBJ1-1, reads DAMVIQNPRYQVTQFGKPVTLSCSQTLNHNVMYWYQQKSSQAPKLLFHYYDKDFNNEADTPDNFQSRRPNTSFCFLDIRSPGLGDTAMYLCATSSAGTGVGTEAFFGQGTRLTVV.

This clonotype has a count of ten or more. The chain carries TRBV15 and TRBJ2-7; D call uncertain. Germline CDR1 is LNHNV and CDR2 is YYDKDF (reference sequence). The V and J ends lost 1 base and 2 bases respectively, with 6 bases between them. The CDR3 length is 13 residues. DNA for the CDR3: TGTGCCACCAGCAGAGCTGATACCTACGAGCAGTACTTC. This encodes CATSRADTYEQYF.

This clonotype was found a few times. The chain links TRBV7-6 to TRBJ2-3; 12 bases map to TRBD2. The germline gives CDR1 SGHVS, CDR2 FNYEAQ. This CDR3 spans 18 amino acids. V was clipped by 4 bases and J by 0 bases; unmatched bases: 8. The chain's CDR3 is CASSSGLAGGASTDTQYF. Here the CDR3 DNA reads TGTGCCAGCAGCTCGGGACTAGCGGGCGGAGCTAGCACAGATACGCAGTATTTT.

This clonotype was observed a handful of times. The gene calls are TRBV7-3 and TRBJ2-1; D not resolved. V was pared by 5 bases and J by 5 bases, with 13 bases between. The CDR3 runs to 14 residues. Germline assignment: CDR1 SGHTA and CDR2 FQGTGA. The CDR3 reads CASSLGPSHNEQFF. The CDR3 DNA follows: TGTGCCAGCAGCCTTGGCCCGAGCCACAATGAGCAGTTCTTC.

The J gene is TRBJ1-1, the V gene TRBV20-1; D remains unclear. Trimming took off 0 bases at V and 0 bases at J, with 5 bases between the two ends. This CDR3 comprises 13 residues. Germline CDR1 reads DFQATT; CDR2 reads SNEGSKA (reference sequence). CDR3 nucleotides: TGCAGTGCTAGAGATTACATGAACACTGAAGCTTTCTTT. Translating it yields CSARDYMNTEAFF.

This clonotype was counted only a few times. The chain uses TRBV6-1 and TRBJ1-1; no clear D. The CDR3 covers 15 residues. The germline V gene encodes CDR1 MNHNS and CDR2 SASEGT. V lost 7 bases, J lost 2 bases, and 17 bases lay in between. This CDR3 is CASNQNYRGNTEAFF. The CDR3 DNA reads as TGTGCCAGCAACCAAAATTACCGGGGAAACACTGAAGCTTTCTTT.